This TCR beta chain was sequenced during a study of T cell changes during pregnancy in multiple sclerosis. Assay: immunoSEQ multiplex PCR; the TCRdb copy retains only in-frame clones and omits some. The sample contains tens of thousands of clones, approximately 92% of which appear only once. The sequences come from CD4+ T cells from peripheral blood mononuclear cells, collected after pregnancy. The origin of this receptor is a female donor in good health, enrolled as a control in a pregnancy study.

CDR3 DNA: TGTGCCAGCAGCGTCAACGGTGGCTACACCTTC. It specifies CASSVNGGYTF. The chain employs TRBV9 and TRBJ1-2, with D unresolved. This CDR3 is built from 11 residues. The germline V gene encodes CDR1 SGDLS and CDR2 YYNGEE. Trimming removed 2 bases at V and 7 bases at J, with 6 bases between.